This TCR beta chain was obtained from a study of vaccination and CD4 T cells after COVID-19. At the level of the study: Convalescent participants consisted of six males and four females, two being Hispanic. Everyone enrolled got two doses of BNT162b2 or mRNA-1273 vaccine. Overlapping SARS-CoV-2, HCoV-NL63, HCoV-OC43 and HCoV-229E spike peptides were used to stimulate cells.

In regard to this clonotype: Its antigen remains unknown.

Sequenced with the Oncomine TCR Beta short-read assay was DNA taken from cultured CD4+ T cells. Genomic DNA extraction was carried out from cultured CD4+ T cells. TCRdb independently ran MiXCR on the PCR reads; one entry per CDR3 protein. The top ten clones hold roughly a sixth of a sample with around 20,000 distinct CDR3 sequences, roughly 40% of them seen once. As to time point: late sampling 161 to 241 days after vaccination in a few convalescent patients. The treatment was: roughly nine-day PBMC culture with coronavirus spike peptide pools or control peptides (ViraFEST assay). The V gene's germline CDR1 is SGHVS and CDR2 FNYEAQ. The V gene end was trimmed by 5 bases and the J gene end by 3 bases; junction bases not matched to a gene: 13. This CDR3 region has 16 residues.

The chain carries TRBV7-6 and TRBJ2-7; 7 nucleotides match TRBD1. Sequencing was performed on CD4+ T cells from blood, cultured in vitro, taken about 7 months after SARS-CoV-2 vaccination. The TCR sequence derives from a human donor who had recovered from COVID-19. The CDR3 nucleotides are TGTGCCAGCAGCCTAAGGATAACAGGGGATCTCTACGAGCAGTACTTC. It is translated as CASSLRITGDLYEQYF. The full variable domain, in which reference TRBV7-6 and TRBJ2-7 provide the parts outside the CDR3, is GAGVSQSPRYKVTKRGQDVALRCDPISGHVSLYWYRQALGQGPEFLTYFNYEAQQDKSGLPNDRFSAERPEGSISTLTIQRTEQRDSAMYRCASSLRITGDLYEQYFGPGTRLTVT.